This TCR beta chain was recovered during a study of blood T cell repertoires in COVID-19. Study in general: In each case, the material was cDNA or gDNA derived from T cells, B-cell-depleted T cells, or PBMCs.

Source study methods: Reference gene primers were amplified, and this amplification served to estimate nucleated cell counts. The table came from immunoSEQ multiplex PCR; TCRdb's copy has only in-frame clones and leaves some out. That table furnishes V, J and clone size, whereas the DNA furnished D and trimming. This sample carries under 400,000 clones, about 86% of them seen once, and the ten largest clones take around 4.5%. The study drew participants aged about 18 to 95 years from some 24 US areas. Cohort placement rested on clinical history that participants reported themselves. Trimming pared 1 base from V and 4 bases from J, leaving 14 bases between. Germline V gene sequence: CDR1 SEHNR, CDR2 FQNEAQ (reference sequence). The CDR3 contains 16 residues. This clone was counted only a few times.

The sequence was collected from a middle-aged woman with acute COVID-19. The sequenced sample consisted of PBMCs or T cells enriched from blood (not recorded which). The genes are TRBV7-9 and TRBJ2-1, with D perhaps TRBD2 (5 bases). CDR3 in amino acids: CASSLELLPGYNEQFF. The CDR3 DNA follows: TGTGCCAGCAGCTTAGAGTTGTTACCGGGGTACAATGAGCAGTTCTTC.